A selection of T cell receptor beta chains follows, all from one sample in a study of shared T cell receptors in the human thymus. Only in-frame clones appear in the TCRdb table, and some are missing; sequencing was by immunoSEQ multiplex PCR. The repertoire holds hundreds of thousands of clones, around 87% seen once, with 0.0094% in the top ten. The same sample was also studied in work on human thymus T cells.

Sequencing used thymocytes. Receptor source: a boy in the first two years of life with a congenital heart defect. Each CDR3 is given with its conserved first and last residue. Expanded clones are given a class, and other clones once, few, many or no size at all.

clone_size v_call cdr3_aa
. TRBV10-3 CAISYLPGLASYEQYF
. TRBV28 CASSLIFLERVKYGYTF
. TRBV28 CASSFGGGEGGYTF
. TRBV4-1 CASSQDPRQGVGNEQFF
. TRBV6-5 CASRPGISSYNEQFF
. TRBV5-5 CASSSQGAGELFF
few TRBV6-5 CASSYLPTGSEAFF
. TRBV25-1 CASSEGASADYGYTF
. TRBV30 CAWNPQVNYGYTF
. TRBV27 CASSRDYSNEQFF
. TRBV6-4 CASSDFPGDYGYTF
. TRBV5-4 CASSFRTGSSNTQYF
. TRBV28 CASRSGTGGINEQYF
once TRBV5-8 CASSLDKAVGYTF
once TRBV18 CASSPNRGSGANVLTF
. TRBV11-2 CASSLDLVPGQGTNEQFF
. TRBV2 CASSPRGPEVYEQFF
. TRBV18 CASSPGGHSNQPQHF
. TRBV27 CASSLFGRELNTEAFF
once TRBV6-5 CASTQTGFGNTIYF
. TRBV5-6 CASSWTGPANTEAFF
few TRBV27 CASSKWDTYYEQYF
. TRBV7-9 CASSLATTYNEQFF
. TRBV5-1 CASSLFPERYEETQYF
. TRBV7-2 CASNQTGNGYTF
once TRBV28 CATRDRGFLGGYTF
. TRBV19 CASSMGRGAGGYTF
. TRBV27 CASSGGLATGEQFF
. TRBV28 CASSTGLAGEGGLYEQYF
few TRBV5-1 CASSANPTGYYEQYF
. TRBV7-2 CASSSPRGGLTGELFF
. TRBV15 CATSHDRGLAGAHEQYF
. TRBV14 CASSQGLPGTTGNTIYF
. TRBV4-3 CASSPRTGGASNEKLFF
. TRBV4-1 CASSQVPLDEAGGTEAFF
. TRBV29-1 CSVVSVKGGNIQYF
. TRBV5-5 CASSLTALYSNQPQHF
. TRBV2 CASSLTGSYNEQFF
once TRBV7-7 CASSALVQETQYF
. TRBV7-2 CASSSAASGVTDTQYF
. TRBV10-3 CAISEGGTHNEQFF
once TRBV4-1 CASSRIPGQIVNYGYTF